What follows are 13 T cell receptor beta chains derived from one specimen sequenced in a study of blood T cell repertoires in COVID-19. TCRdb's copy holds only in-frame clones and misses some; the assay was immunoSEQ multiplex PCR. The sample holds approximately 480,000 clones, about 85% seen once. Sequencing was carried out using PBMCs or T cells enriched from blood (not recorded which). Receptors originate from a young woman who had recovered from COVID-19.

This sequence joins TRBV7-8 and TRBJ2-3, with 7 bases lining up with TRBD2. This CDR3 is built from 12 residues. J was trimmed by 8 bases and V by 2 bases; bases with no gene match: 1. The germline gives CDR1 SGHVS, CDR2 FQNEAQ. The CDR3 nucleotides are TGTGCCAGCAGCTTAACGGGAGGTACGCAGTATTTT. Amino acid sequence: CASSLTGGTQYF.

V is TRBV7-9 and J is TRBJ1-2, with D possibly TRBD1 on 6 matching bases. Trimming shortened V by 5 bases and J by 2 bases, and 15 bases separated the two germline ends. Germline V gene sequence: CDR1 SEHNR, CDR2 FQNEAQ (reference sequence). The CDR3 is made up of 15 amino acids. The CDR3 sequence is CASSPGAGGNYGYTF. Written as DNA, the CDR3 is TGTGCCAGCAGCCCTGGGGCGGGGGGCAACTATGGCTACACCTTC. Based on the CDR3 plus reference TRBV7-9 and TRBJ1-2, the full variable domain is DTGVSQNPRHKITKRGQNVTFRCDPISEHNRLYWYRQTLGQGPEFLTYFQNEAQLEKSRLLSDRFSAERPKGSFSTLEIQRTEQGDSAMYLCASSPGAGGNYGYTFGSGTRLTVV.

The rearrangement joins TRBV29-1 to TRBJ1-2; 7 positions agree with TRBD1. The CDR3 is 12 residues long. CDR1 is SQVTM and CDR2 is ANQGSEA in the germline V gene. With 7 bases clipped from V and 5 bases from J, the junction kept 7 bases outside the gene matches. Here the CDR3 reads CSAEEQGYGYTF. CDR3 coding DNA: TGCAGCGCCGAAGAACAGGGGTATGGCTACACCTTC.

This chain connects TRBV10-3 to TRBJ1-6; a possible D gene is TRBD1 (6 bases). Trimming left V 5 bases short and J 4 bases short, with 6 bases between. The CDR3 is 13 amino acids. Germline V gene lookup returns CDR1 ENHRY and CDR2 SYGVKD. CDR3 bases: TGTGCCATCAGTCAGGGGTATAATTCACCCCTCCACTTT. It encodes CAISQGYNSPLHF.

CDR3 DNA: TGTGCTAGTGGTTTGGGGCGCGGGGGATGGACAGATACGCAGTATTTT. This codes for CASGLGRGGWTDTQYF. The chain employs TRBV12-5 and TRBJ2-3, with TRBD2 identical over 7 bases. The CDR3 runs 16 residues. Per germline, CDR1 LGHNT and CDR2 FRNRAP. The ends lost 1 base at V and 3 bases at J; junction bases unmatched: 7.

V and J are TRBV5-1 and TRBJ2-3; 7 nucleotides line up with TRBD2. There are 14 residues in the CDR3. Germline V gene data show CDR1 as SGHRS and CDR2 as YFSETQ. V shed 2 bases, J shed 5 bases, and the junction held 5 bases outside the gene matches. CDR3 nucleotides: TGCGCCAGCAGCTTTGCTAGCGGTAGAGATACGCAGTATTTT. Protein sequence: CASSFASGRDTQYF.

This clone came up once. The chain couples TRBV19 to TRBJ2-5; the match to TRBD2 covers 12 bases. This CDR3 has 15 residues. J gave up 1 base and V 5 bases, and 2 bases lay outside the gene matches. CDR1 LNHDA and CDR2 SQIVND come from the germline V gene (reference sequence). CDR3 sequence reads: CASSSGLAGQETQYF. The CDR3 DNA follows: TGTGCCAGTAGTTCGGGACTAGCGGGCCAAGAGACCCAGTACTTC.

The genes are TRBV5-1 and TRBJ1-6, with TRBD1 matching 9 bases. After removal of 4 bases from V and 12 bases from J, the junction contained 5 bases not matched to a gene. The CDR3 is 13 amino acids. CDR1 SGHRS and CDR2 YFSETQ come from the germline V gene. The chain's CDR3 is CASSPGQGKPLHF. As DNA, the CDR3 is TGCGCCAGCAGCCCGGGACAGGGTAAACCCCTCCACTTT.

The V gene is TRBV5-8, the J gene TRBJ1-1, with D perhaps TRBD1 (5 bases). The CDR3 runs 13 residues. Germline CDR1 and CDR2: SGHTS and YDEGEE. The V end was cut by 0 bases, the J end by 8 bases, with 11 bases between. The CDR3 loop reads CASSLDDSTEAFF. CDR3 DNA: TGTGCCAGCAGCTTGGATGACAGCACAGAAGCTTTCTTT.

This clone was found once. The CDR3 sequence is CAWIREGGTEAFF. The CDR3 bases are TGTGCCTGGATCAGGGAAGGGGGCACTGAAGCTTTCTTT. The genes are TRBV30 and TRBJ1-1, with D possibly TRBD1 on 6 matching bases. The CDR3 contains 13 residues. Trimming pared 4 bases from V and 4 bases from J, leaving 13 bases between. Germline assignment: CDR1 GTSNPN and CDR2 SVGIG (reference sequence).

In this sample, this clone turned up once. This chain uses TRBV7-2 with TRBJ2-3, with 11 bases lining up with TRBD1. With 5 bases clipped from V and 5 bases from J, the junction kept 3 bases outside the gene matches. Per germline, CDR1 SGHTA and CDR2 FQGNSA. The CDR3 extends over 14 amino acids. The CDR3 DNA reads as TGTGCCAGCAGCCTGGACAGGGGGCTAGATACGCAGTATTTT. Translating gives CASSLDRGLDTQYF.

The rearrangement links TRBV20-1 to TRBJ1-1, with 7 bases lining up with TRBD1. Germline V CDR1 and CDR2: DFQATT, SNEGSKA (reference sequence). CDR3 length equals 15 residues. J gave up 1 base and V 3 bases, and 8 bases lay outside the gene matches. CDR3 region: CSASPDRRTNTEAFF. CDR3 nucleotides: TGCAGTGCTAGTCCGGACAGGCGTACGAACACTGAAGCTTTCTTT.

The chain uses TRBV10-1 and TRBJ2-5; weak D call: TRBD1 (5 bases). This CDR3 has 13 amino acids. With 4 bases removed from V and 5 bases from J, the gap between germline ends came to 11 bases. Germline-derived CDR1 and CDR2 are WNHNN and SYGVQD (reference sequence). The CDR3 sequence is CASSVGPFETQYF. CDR3 bases: TGCGCCAGCAGTGTGGGGCCCTTTGAGACCCAGTACTTC.